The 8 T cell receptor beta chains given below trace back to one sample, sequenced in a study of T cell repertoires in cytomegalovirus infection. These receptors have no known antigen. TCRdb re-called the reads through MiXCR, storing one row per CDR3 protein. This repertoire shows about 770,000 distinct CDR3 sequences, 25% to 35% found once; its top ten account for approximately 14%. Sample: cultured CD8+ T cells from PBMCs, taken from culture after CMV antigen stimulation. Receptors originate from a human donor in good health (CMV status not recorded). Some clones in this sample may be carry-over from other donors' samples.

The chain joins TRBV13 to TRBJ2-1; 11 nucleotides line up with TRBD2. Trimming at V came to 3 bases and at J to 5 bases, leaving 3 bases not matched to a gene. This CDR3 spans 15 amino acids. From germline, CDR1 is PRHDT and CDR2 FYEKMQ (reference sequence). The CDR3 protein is CASSFSSGGHNEQFF. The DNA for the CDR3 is TGTGCCAGCAGCTTTTCTAGCGGGGGGCACAATGAGCAGTTCTTC.

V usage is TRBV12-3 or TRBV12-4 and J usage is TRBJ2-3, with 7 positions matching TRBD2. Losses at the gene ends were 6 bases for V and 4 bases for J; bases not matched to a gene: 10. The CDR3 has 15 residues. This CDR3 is CASRSSGDPPDTQYF. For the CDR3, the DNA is TGTGCCAGCAGATCCAGCGGGGACCCGCCAGATACGCAGTATTTT.

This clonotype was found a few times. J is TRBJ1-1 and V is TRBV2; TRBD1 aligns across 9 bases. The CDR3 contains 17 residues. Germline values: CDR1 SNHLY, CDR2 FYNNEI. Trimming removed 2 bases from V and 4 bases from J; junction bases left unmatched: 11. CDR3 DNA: TGTGCCAGCAGTGAAACGCGGGACAGGGAGTGGGGCACTGAAGCTTTCTTT. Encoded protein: CASSETRDREWGTEAFF.

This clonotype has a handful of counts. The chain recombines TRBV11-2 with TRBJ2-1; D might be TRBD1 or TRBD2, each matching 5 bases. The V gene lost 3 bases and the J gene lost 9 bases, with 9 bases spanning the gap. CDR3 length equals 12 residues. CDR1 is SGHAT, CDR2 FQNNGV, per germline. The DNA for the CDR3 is TGTGCCAGCAGCTTCCCGGGACCTGAGCAGTTCTTC. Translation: CASSFPGPEQFF.

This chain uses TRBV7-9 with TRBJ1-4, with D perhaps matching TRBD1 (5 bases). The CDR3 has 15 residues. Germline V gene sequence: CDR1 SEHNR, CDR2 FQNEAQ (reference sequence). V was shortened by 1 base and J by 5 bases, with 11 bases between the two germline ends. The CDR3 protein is CASSLGTLKNEKLFF. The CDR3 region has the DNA TGTGCCAGCAGCTTAGGGACACTAAAAAATGAAAAACTGTTTTTT. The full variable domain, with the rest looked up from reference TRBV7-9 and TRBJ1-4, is DTGVSQNPRHKITKRGQNVTFRCDPISEHNRLYWYRQTLGQGPEFLTYFQNEAQLEKSRLLSDRFSAERPKGSFSTLEIQRTEQGDSAMYLCASSLGTLKNEKLFFGSGTQLSVL.

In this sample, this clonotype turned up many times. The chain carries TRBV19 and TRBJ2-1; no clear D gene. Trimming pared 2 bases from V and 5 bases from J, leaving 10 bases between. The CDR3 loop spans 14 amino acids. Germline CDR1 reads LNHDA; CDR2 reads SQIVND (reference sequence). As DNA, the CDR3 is TGTGCCAGTAGTATATCAGGAACCCACAATGAGCAGTTCTTC. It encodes CASSISGTHNEQFF.

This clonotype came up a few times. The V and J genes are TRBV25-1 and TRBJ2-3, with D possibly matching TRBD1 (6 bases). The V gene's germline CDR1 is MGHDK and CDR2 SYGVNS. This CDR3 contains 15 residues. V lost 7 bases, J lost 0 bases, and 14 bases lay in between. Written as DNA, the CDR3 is TGTGCCAGCACCGCCCAGGGGCCGAGCACAGATACGCAGTATTTT. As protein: CASTAQGPSTDTQYF.

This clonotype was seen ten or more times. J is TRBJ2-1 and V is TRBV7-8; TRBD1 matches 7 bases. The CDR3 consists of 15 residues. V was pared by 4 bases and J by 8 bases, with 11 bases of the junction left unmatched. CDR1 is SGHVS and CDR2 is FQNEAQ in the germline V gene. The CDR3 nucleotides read TGTGCCAGCAGCTCCCTAGGGGGCTCCGGGGATGAGCAGTTCTTC. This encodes CASSSLGGSGDEQFF.